This T cell receptor beta chain is from a study of cytomegalovirus exposure and HLA in healthy donors. The PCR used 60 Vbeta and 13 Jbeta primers. TCRdb's copy holds only in-frame clones and misses some; the assay was immunoSEQ multiplex PCR. The sample lists more than 85,000 clones; roughly four fifths were seen once. Study-wide results and caveats: HLA restriction was apparent for most CMV-associated TCR beta chains in a later analysis.

CDR1 and CDR2 (germline): MDHEN, SYDVKM. CDR3 size: 14 residues. The trim removed 6 bases at V and 4 bases at J, leaving 4 bases unmatched. With regard to this clone: Its antigen is still unknown.

This TCR derives from a woman aged 25 to 39 in good health and CMV-seronegative. Sequenced input: PBMCs. The chain recombines TRBV28 with TRBJ1-5; 9 bases map to TRBD1. The CDR3 DNA reads as TGTGCCAGCAGCCCCGGACAGGGGAATCAGCCCCAGCATTTT. Translating gives CASSPGQGNQPQHF.